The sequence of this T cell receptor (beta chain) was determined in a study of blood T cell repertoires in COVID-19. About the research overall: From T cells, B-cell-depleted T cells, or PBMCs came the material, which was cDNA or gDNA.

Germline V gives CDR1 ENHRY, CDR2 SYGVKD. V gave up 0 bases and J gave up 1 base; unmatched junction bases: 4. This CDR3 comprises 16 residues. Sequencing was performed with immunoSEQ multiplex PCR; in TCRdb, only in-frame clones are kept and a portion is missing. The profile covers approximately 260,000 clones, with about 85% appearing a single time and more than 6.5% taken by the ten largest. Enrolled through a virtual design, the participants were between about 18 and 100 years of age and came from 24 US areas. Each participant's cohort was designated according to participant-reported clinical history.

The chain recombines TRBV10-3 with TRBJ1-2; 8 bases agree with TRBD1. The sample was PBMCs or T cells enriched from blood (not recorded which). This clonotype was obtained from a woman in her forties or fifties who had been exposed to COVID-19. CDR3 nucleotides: TGTGCCATCAGTGAGTCGAAGACAGGGGTTAACTATGGCTACACCTTC. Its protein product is CAISESKTGVNYGYTF.